What follows are 3 T cell receptor beta chains derived from one specimen sequenced in a study of T cell responses to AZD1222 COVID-19 vaccine. Measured with immunoSEQ multiplex PCR; TCRdb has only the in-frame clones, and not every one. The table has approximately 150,000 clones, 80% to 95% seen once. Sample: peripheral blood, taken on day 0 of AZD1222 vaccination. The receptor set was obtained from an adult in good health.

The rearrangement uses TRBV7-3 and TRBJ2-1, with D tentatively TRBD2 (6 bases). The CDR3 spans 16 residues. Germline loops: CDR1 SGHTA, CDR2 FQGTGA. The V end lost 1 base, the J end lost 6 bases, and 16 bases lay between the germline ends. For the CDR3, the DNA is TGTGCCAGCAGCTTAATGGTTAGGAGGGAGTCCAATGAGCAGTTCTTC. It translates to CASSLMVRRESNEQFF.

The chain carries TRBV6-5 and TRBJ2-5; TRBD2 might be the D (6 bases). The CDR3 extends over 14 amino acids. V was clipped by 6 bases and J by 5 bases, with 16 bases between them. Germline assignment: CDR1 MNHEY and CDR2 SVGAGI. DNA of the CDR3: TGTGCCAGCAGCTCGGACGGGGGAGTGGAGACCCAGTACTTC. Its translation: CASSSDGGVETQYF.

This rearrangement joins TRBV5-1 to TRBJ1-5; 7 bases are a match to TRBD1. Trimming at V came to 4 bases and at J to 1 base, leaving 2 bases not matched to a gene. CDR1 is SGHRS and CDR2 is YFSETQ in the germline V gene. The CDR3 spans 14 residues. The CDR3 protein is CASSVGQSNQPQHF. In DNA form, the CDR3 reads TGCGCCAGCAGCGTGGGACAGAGCAATCAGCCCCAGCATTTT.